This T cell receptor beta chain was identified in a study of blood T cells in healthy people across ages (dated by TCRdb to between 2014 and 2017). With respect to the entire study: In model experiments, roughly one uniquely barcoded TCR beta cDNA molecule per two T cells was captured by template switching. The study measured age-related changes in TCR beta repertoire diversity using deep sequencing normalized with unique cDNA molecular identifiers. Four age groups were formed from the donors: young (average approximately 15 years), middle-aged (approximately 40), aged (more than 55) and long-lived (about 80). To avoid experimental bias, donors of different ages were spread randomly across the sequencing lanes. Using the same blood draw, the study looked at two additional independent replicas of 1 million unique cDNA reads for two donors, one aged 18 to 30 and the other aged 80 or older. Study-wide findings and limitations: Observed TCR beta diversity per million T cells fell roughly linearly with age, and a significant reduction was already apparent by age around 40. Observed TCR beta diversity correlated strongly with the percentage of naive T cells measured by flow cytometry. Estimates of total diversity based on one million sequenced T cells were considered lower bounds and underestimates. Bulk unsorted PBMC profiling prevented conclusive comparison of naive and antigen-experienced compartments. Compared with the aged group, more naive CD4+ T cells, fewer expanded clones and increased TCR diversity were shown by the long-lived group, suggesting age selection. Donor CMV infection status was unknown, potentially confounding age-related changes in expanded clonotypes.

The library was built by means of 5' RACE. The listed sequencing device is Illumina HiSeq 2500. A second PCR of about 6 to 11 cycles was run with a J-beta primer mix and a sample-barcoded 5' primer. A template-switch 5' adaptor carrying 12 random nucleotides introduced a unique molecular identifier onto each TCR beta cDNA molecule. Each sample yielded at least 3 million CDR3-containing paired-end reads. All of the RNA was converted into first-strand cDNA using the Mint cDNA synthesis kit, with a TRBC-specific oligonucleotide serving as the primer. After uracil-DNA glycosylase treatment, a first 18-cycle PCR used universal primers M1SS and BC2_uni_R on all cDNA. As for how the authors treated the data: Normalization of each sample was performed by random selection of 1 million high-quality reads, each carrying a distinct molecular identifier. Instead of being binned into consensus sequences, reads with shared molecular identifiers were discarded. MiTCR, set to a Q25 quality threshold and the strictest error-elimination algorithm, was used for CDR3 identification, clonotype clustering and error correction. A nonparametric unseen species model with Euler transformation was used to estimate lower-bound total TCR beta diversity. The raw public data were reprocessed by TCRdb itself: fastp quality trimming at Q25, MiXCR clonotype calling, in-frame beta chains only. For every CDR3 protein sequence, its rows merge into one entry that carries the most common genes and DNA. The V and J calls follow TCRdb's processing rather than the paper's. The sample table lists roughly 830,000 distinct CDR3 sequences, around two thirds of them with a count of one. Together, the top ten hold about a quarter of the sample.

About this clonotype: It lacks a known antigen. No base quality information exists; no much larger clone differs at one position.

The CDR3 contains 14 residues, cysteine and phenylalanine counted. Only the CDR3 DNA is retained, 42 bases long and in frame from the first base. Trimmed from V: 5 bases; trimmed from J: 2 bases; junction bases lacking a gene match: 6. The germline V gene sets CDR1 to SGHVS and CDR2 to FQNEAQ. Donors were 39 systemically healthy Caucasian individuals from Russia aged about 6 to 100 years. Each donor gave ten milliliters of peripheral blood, drawn into EDTA-treated Vacutainer tubes. Ficoll-Paque density-gradient centrifugation was used to isolate PBMCs, with at least 6.5 million obtained per sample. Trizol reagent was used to extract total RNA from PBMCs, with at least 6 micrograms per sample. For every donor, an aliquot of PBMCs went through flow cytometry to measure the percentages of naive CD45RAhigh/CD27high T cells.

The source is a man between 25 and 39 years old in good health. The sample taken for sequencing was blood. Rearrangement joined TRBV7-8 to TRBJ2-7; TRBD1 aligns with 7 central bases. The DNA sequence is given as TGTGCCAGCAGCAGGACAGGCAATGCCTACGAGCAGTACTTC. Translated, this is CASSRTGNAYEQYF.